The clone carrying this TCR beta chain was seen ten or more times. Its cognate antigen is unknown. Germline V lookup: CDR1 LNHDA, CDR2 SQIVND (reference sequence). The CDR3 is 14 amino acids. V lost 8 bases, J lost 2 bases, and 15 bases lay in between. RNA transcripts were the source from which TCR beta CDR3 regions were amplified. HTBI-primed RT-PCR formed the first round, and a multiplex PCR formed the second. MiXCR, applied by TCRdb to the multiplex PCR reads, yields one record per CDR3 protein. The sample has tens of thousands of distinct CDR3 sequences, 50% seen once. The data derive from a study of Graves' ophthalmopathy and Graves' hyperthyroidism. General study findings and limits: Using 13 signatures, a model distinguished ophthalmopathy from stable hyperthyroidism, reaching around 90% sensitivity and around 81% specificity. A majority of expanded thyroid clonotypes exceeding 0.001 frequency were likewise present in blood.

The chain uses TRBV19 and TRBJ1-2; tentative D call: TRBD1 (6 bases). The TCR originated in an adult woman with stable Graves' hyperthyroidism. The specimen sequenced was peripheral blood. CDR3 sequence reads: CASQRRGSNYGYTF. The CDR3 bases are TGTGCCAGTCAACGCAGGGGTTCCAACTATGGCTACACCTTC.